This T cell receptor (beta chain) was identified during a study of blood T cell repertoires in COVID-19. Whole-study context: Specimens from acute and convalescent COVID-19 originated in the United States, Italy and Spain. PBMCs, B-cell-depleted T cells, or T cells provided the cDNA or gDNA that made up the material.

The authors' processing: How many nucleated cells were present was estimated from reference gene primer amplification. Clones were read by immunoSEQ multiplex PCR, and TCRdb kept only the in-frame ones, dropping some. That table supplies the V and J calls and clone size; D and trimming were determined from the DNA. This table holds 90,000 to 130,000 clones, roughly 88% found once. Sequencing used peripheral blood. This receptor was identified in a human donor in a cohort sampled during active COVID-19.

CDR3 residues: CASRRGLAPDTDTQYF. The CDR3 DNA reads as TGTGCCAGCAGGAGGGGGCTAGCCCCGGACACAGATACGCAGTATTTT. The chain carries TRBV2 and TRBJ2-3, with 7 positions matching TRBD1. This CDR3 has 16 residues. V was clipped by 6 bases and J by 2 bases; unmatched bases: 11. The germline gives CDR1 SNHLY, CDR2 FYNNEI.